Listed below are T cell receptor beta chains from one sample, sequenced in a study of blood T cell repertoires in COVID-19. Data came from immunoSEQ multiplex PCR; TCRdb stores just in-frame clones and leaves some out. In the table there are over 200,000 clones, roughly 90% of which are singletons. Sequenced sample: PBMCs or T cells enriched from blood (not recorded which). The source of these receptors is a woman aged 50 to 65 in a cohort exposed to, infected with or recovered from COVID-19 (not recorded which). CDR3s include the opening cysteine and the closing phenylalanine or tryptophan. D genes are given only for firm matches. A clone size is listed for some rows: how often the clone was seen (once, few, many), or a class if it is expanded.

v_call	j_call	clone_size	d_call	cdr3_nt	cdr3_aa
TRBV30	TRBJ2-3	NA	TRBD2	TGTGCCTGGAGTGTACTGGGCGGGGGACGATACACAGATACGCAGTATTTT	CAWSVLGGGRYTDTQYF
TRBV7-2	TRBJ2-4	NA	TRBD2	TGTGCCAGCAGCTTGATGGCGGGGGGGGAAAACATTCAGTACTTC	CASSLMAGGENIQYF
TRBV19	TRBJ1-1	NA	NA	TGTGCCAGTACCATTAGGGGAGGGGGTACTGAAGCTTTCTTT	CASTIRGGGTEAFF
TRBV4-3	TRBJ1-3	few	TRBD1	TGCGCCAGCAGCCATCAGGGGGCTGGAAACACCATATATTTT	CASSHQGAGNTIYF
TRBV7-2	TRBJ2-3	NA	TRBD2	TGTGCCAGCAGCTCCCGCGCTAGCGGGGGGCGGGTAACAGATACGCAGTATTTT	CASSSRASGGRVTDTQYF
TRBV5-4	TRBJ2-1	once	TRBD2	TGTGCCAGCAGCTTGGGGGGGACTAGCCGTTACAATGAGCAGTTCTTC	CASSLGGTSRYNEQFF
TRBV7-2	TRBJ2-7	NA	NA	TGTGCCAGCAGCGGATCGGGTGGGGAGCAGTACTTC	CASSGSGGEQYF
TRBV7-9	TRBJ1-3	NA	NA	TGTGCCAGCAGCTTAGAATCAGGTCTCTCTGGAAACACCATATATTTT	CASSLESGLSGNTIYF
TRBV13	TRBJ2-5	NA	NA	TGTGCCAGCAGCCTCCGACCAGGGGCCCAGTACTTC	CASSLRPGAQYF
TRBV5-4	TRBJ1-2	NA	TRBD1	TGTGCCAGCACCCCGGACAGGGGCGGCTATGGCTACACCTTC	CASTPDRGGYGYTF
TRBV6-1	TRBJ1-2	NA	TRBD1	TGTGCCAGCAGTGATATGGGCAGGGGGCACTATGGCTACACCTTC	CASSDMGRGHYGYTF
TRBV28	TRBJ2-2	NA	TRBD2	TGTGCCACCAAGACTAGCGGGGGGGCACGACTCACCGGGGAGCTGTTTTTT	CATKTSGGARLTGELFF
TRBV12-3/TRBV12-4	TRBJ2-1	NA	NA	TGTGCCAGCAGTTTACGAGGGAATGAGCAGTTCTTC	CASSLRGNEQFF
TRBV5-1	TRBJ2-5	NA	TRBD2	TGCGCCAGCAGCTTGGCCGGGGGGGAACAAGAGACCCAGTACTTC	CASSLAGGEQETQYF
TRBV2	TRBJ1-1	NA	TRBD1	TGTGCCAGCGGGGGGGGACAGGGATATGAGGACACTGAAGCTTTCTTT	CASGGGQGYEDTEAFF
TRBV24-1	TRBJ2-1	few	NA	TGTGCCACCAGTGCCCGGAATGAGCAGTTCTTC	CATSARNEQFF
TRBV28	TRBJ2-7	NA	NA	TGTGCCAGCAGCCTGGCCGGGACACGGTACTACGAGCAGTACTTC	CASSLAGTRYYEQYF
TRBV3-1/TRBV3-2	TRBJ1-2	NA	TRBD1	TGTGCCAGCAGCCGACAGGGGGCGCGATACTATGGCTACACCTTC	CASSRQGARYYGYTF
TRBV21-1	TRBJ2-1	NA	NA	TGTGCCAGCAGCAAAGTCGGGACTACATGCCGCGAGGATGAGCAGTTCTTC	CASSKVGTTCREDEQFF
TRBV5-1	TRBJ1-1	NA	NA	TGCGCCACTAGGGGCACCGGTGAAGCTTTCTTT	CATRGTGEAFF
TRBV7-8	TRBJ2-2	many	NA	TGTGCCAGCAGCCTCACCGGGGCCGGGGAGCTGTTTTTT	CASSLTGAGELFF
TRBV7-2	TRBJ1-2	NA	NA	TGTGCCAGCAGCACCAGGGTAGGCTATGGCTACACCTTC	CASSTRVGYGYTF
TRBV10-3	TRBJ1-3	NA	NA	TGTGCCATCAGTACGAGGTCGGACTCTGGAAACACCATATATTTT	CAISTRSDSGNTIYF
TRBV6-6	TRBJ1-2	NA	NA	TGTGCCAGCAGCCGAACGGACACTAACTATGGCTACACCTTC	CASSRTDTNYGYTF
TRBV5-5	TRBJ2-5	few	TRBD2	TGTGCCAGCATCCCGGGGGGGGTCCAAGAGACCCAGTACTTC	CASIPGGVQETQYF
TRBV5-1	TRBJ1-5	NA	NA	TGCGCCAGCAGTCGGGACATTGGGCAGCCCCAGCATTTT	CASSRDIGQPQHF
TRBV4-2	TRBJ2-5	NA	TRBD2	TGTGCCAGCAGCCAAGATCTCGGGACTAGACAATGGGGACACACAGAGACCCAGTACTTC	CASSQDLGTRQWGHTETQYF